This T cell receptor beta chain was documented in a study of T cells after yellow fever vaccination (dated by TCRdb to 2018 to 2020). About the investigation overall: The SMART-Seq v4 Ultra Low Input RNA kit was used to prepare libraries from fractions with low cell numbers. Blood was collected at multiple timepoints before and after primary and secondary immunization, and bulk PBMC replicates and cell subsets were isolated. To track T-cell clones before and after primary and booster YFV17D yellow fever vaccination, bulk TCR alpha and beta repertoires were sequenced longitudinally. Two healthy male donors made up the cohort, one aged 18 to 29 years and the other aged 30 to 39 years. General conclusions and limits of the study: Computational filtering was required because FACS-sorted repertoires could contain abundant contaminating clonotypes from the bulk population. After the booster, most of the clones that had expanded following primary vaccination were detected again (roughly 96% of CD4 and 80% to 90% of CD8), which suggests that memory was broadly maintained. Because only a couple of donors were included in the study, the extent to which the findings can be generalized is limited. The secondary T-cell response was found to be weaker but faster than the primary response, with a peak reached on day 5 rather than on day 15. A small fraction of clonotypes appeared in both the CD4 and CD8 compartments, likely as a result of convergent recombination.

In regard to this clonotype: The target of this receptor is not known. A clone one base away is much larger, so this may be a read error.

The sample's treatment or condition label is to be understood as: live attenuated yellow fever vaccine strain. At every blood-draw timepoint, two biological replicates of bulk PBMCs were collected. A standard Ficoll-Paque protocol was used to isolate PBMCs from peripheral blood. RNA was extracted with TriZol from bulk PBMCs, CD4 and CD8 fractions, and dextramer-positive and dextramer-negative fractions. TCRdb names Illumina NovaSeq 6000 as the instrument used. TCR cDNA was made using 5'RACE template switching, a step that added a universal primer site and unique molecular identifiers. Priming for cDNA synthesis came from both the TCR alpha and TCR beta constant segments. Two PCR steps were used to amplify libraries, with sample barcodes and sequencing adapters being added in the second step. Sequencing of libraries was done on Illumina HiSeq 2500 (2x100 bp) or NovaSeq (2x150 bp). The authors processed their data as follows. MIGEC was used to demultiplex reads and collapse the reads into UMI consensus sequences, and MiXCR was used for V(D)J alignment. Vaccine-responding clonotypes were identified with edgeR using replicate PBMC samples, with FDR below 0.01 and a log2 fold change above 5 up to day 15 being required. Each bulk clonotype was labeled CD4 or CD8 based on which sequenced repertoire, CD4 or CD8, contained the clonotype at higher abundance. The public reads were run again by TCRdb, first through fastp at Q25 and then through MiXCR, and only productive beta chains were kept. Every CDR3 protein is listed once, alongside the most common genes and DNA of its rows. The V and J calls were not made by the authors but by TCRdb's processing. The sample table records around 300,000 distinct CDR3 sequences; 4% to 5.5% of these occur just once. The top ten hold roughly a fifth of the sample.

CDR1 and CDR2 (SGHTA, FQGNSA) derive from the germline V gene. Including the terminal cysteine and phenylalanine, the CDR3 comprises 11 residues. Of the read, only the CDR3 DNA is kept; its 33 bases are in frame from base 1. V is reduced by 6 bases and J by 4 bases, leaving a spacing of 6 bases between them. The chain joins TRBV7-2 to TRBJ1-1; no D gene can be assigned with confidence. This clonotype was sampled from a young man who received the YFV17D yellow fever vaccine. Sequencing used PBMCs, obtained 15 days after the yellow fever booster vaccination. The CDR3 loop reads CASRSGTEAFF. The DNA sequence reads TGTGCCAGCAGGTCGGGCACTGAAGCTTTCTTT.